One sample yielded the 13 T cell receptor beta chains listed below, sequenced in a study of shared clonotypes between healthy human individuals. Assay used: immunoSEQ multiplex PCR; TCRdb lists only in-frame clones, some missing. Of over a million clones listed, about 84% are singletons. The sample was memory CD4+ T cells from PBMCs. This sample's subset: CD45RA-negative fraction. The receptors come from a young man in good health. Some clones in this sample may be carry-over from other donors' samples.

The chain recombines TRBV4-3 with TRBJ2-1, with D uncertain. Trimming removed 3 bases at V and 10 bases at J, with 7 bases between. CDR1 LGHNA and CDR2 YSLEER come from the germline V gene. The CDR3 totals 11 residues. The CDR3: CASSHSNEQFF. The CDR3 DNA is TGCGCCAGCAGCCACTCTAACGAGCAGTTCTTC.

This clone was counted once. The gene calls are TRBV7-2 and TRBJ2-3; 7 positions match TRBD2. The CDR3 has 14 residues. After removal of 2 bases from V and 1 base from J, the junction contained 0 bases not matched to a gene. The germline CDR1 and CDR2 sequences are SGHTA and FQGNSA. This CDR3 is CASSLTSGTDTQYF. CDR3 nucleotides: TGTGCCAGCAGCTTAACTAGCGGCACAGATACGCAGTATTTT.

The chain carries TRBV5-1 and TRBJ1-1; D ambiguous. The V and J ends lost 4 bases and 1 base respectively, with 14 bases between them. CDR3 length: 15 amino acids. Per germline, CDR1 SGHRS and CDR2 YFSETQ. The CDR3, as DNA: TGCGCCAGCAGCAGGTTAAGACCGGGGAACACTGAAGCTTTCTTT. As protein: CASSRLRPGNTEAFF.

The rearrangement joins TRBV27 to TRBJ2-3; the D is unclear. Trimming cost V 3 bases and J 6 bases, with 4 bases left between them. Germline V gives CDR1 MNHEY, CDR2 SMNVEV (reference sequence). CDR3 length equals 11 residues. CDR3 amino acids: CASSFWDTQYF. In nucleotides, the CDR3 is TGTGCCAGCAGTTTTTGGGATACGCAGTATTTT.

V is TRBV18 and J is TRBJ1-2; D gene unclear. The CDR3 runs to 12 residues. With 6 bases removed from V and 4 bases from J, the gap between germline ends came to 9 bases. Per the germline V gene, CDR1 is KGHSH and CDR2 is LQKENI. For the CDR3, the DNA is TGTGCCAGCTCCCAGAACAGCTATGGCTACACCTTC. Encoded protein: CASSQNSYGYTF.

This chain connects TRBV5-4 to TRBJ2-4; 11 bases fit TRBD1. The germline V gene encodes CDR1 SGHNT and CDR2 YYREEE (reference sequence). The V segment lost 4 bases and the J segment 8 bases; nucleotides outside the gene matches: 8. The CDR3 runs 15 residues. The DNA for the CDR3 is TGTGCCAGCAGCCGGCCGGACAGGGGGCATGACATTCAGTACTTC. Translated, it gives CASSRPDRGHDIQYF.

The CDR3 is CASSSGTGGAGELFF. The CDR3 DNA sequence: TGTGCCAGCAGTTCCGGGACAGGGGGAGCCGGGGAGCTGTTTTTT. This chain connects TRBV27 to TRBJ2-2; 11 bases are shared with TRBD1. Germline V gives CDR1 MNHEY, CDR2 SMNVEV (reference sequence). V lost 4 bases and J lost 6; bases outside the gene matches: 4. The CDR3 covers 15 residues.

The gene calls are TRBV7-2 and TRBJ1-2, with 7 bases identical to TRBD1. V shed 1 base, J shed 0 bases, and the junction held 8 bases outside the gene matches. Germline V gene sequence: CDR1 SGHTA, CDR2 FQGNSA. The CDR3 totals 17 residues. CDR3 sequence reads: CASSLVPNQGANYGYTF. CDR3 in DNA: TGTGCCAGCAGCTTAGTCCCGAACCAGGGGGCTAACTATGGCTACACCTTC.

The sample holds one count of this clone. The chain combines TRBV7-2 with TRBJ2-1, with 8 bases matching TRBD1. The CDR3 covers 17 residues. Germline CDR1 SGHTA, CDR2 FQGNSA. The V and J ends lost 6 bases and 4 bases, in that order; junction bases with no gene match: 14. This CDR3 reads CASRQGQGANRYNEQFF. Here the CDR3 DNA reads TGTGCCAGCAGGCAGGGGCAGGGGGCAAATAGGTACAATGAGCAGTTCTTC.

This clone was counted a single time. A read error is likely here: a far larger clone is one base away. The chain combines TRBV28 with TRBJ1-5; D not certain. V lost 2 bases and J 0 bases, leaving 20 bases between the germline ends. CDR3 length: 19 residues. Germline V gene lookup returns CDR1 MDHEN and CDR2 SYDVKM. The CDR3 nucleotides are TGTGCCAGCAGTTTAACCCCCCCTGCAGTTTATAATAGCAATCAGCCCCAGCATTTT. Translated, it gives CASSLTPPAVYNSNQPQHF.

V and J are TRBV11-3 and TRBJ2-7; TRBD2 agrees at 15 bases. V trimming: 5 bases; J trimming: 3 bases; junction bases outside the gene matches: 11. The CDR3 spans 18 residues. Germline assignment: CDR1 SGHNT and CDR2 YENEEA. CDR3 amino acids: CASSNGTSGRTLYYEQYF. The CDR3 DNA sequence: TGTGCCAGCAGCAACGGGACTAGCGGGAGGACCCTTTACTACGAGCAGTACTTC.

The chain employs TRBV5-1 and TRBJ2-2, with 11 bases aligning to TRBD2. With 4 bases clipped from V and 5 bases from J, the junction kept 4 bases outside the gene matches. The CDR3 runs 15 residues. Germline V gene data show CDR1 as SGHRS and CDR2 as YFSETQ. The CDR3 loop is CASSIAGGGTGELFF. The CDR3 region has the DNA TGCGCCAGCAGCATAGCGGGAGGGGGTACCGGGGAGCTGTTTTTT.

J is TRBJ1-4 and V is TRBV13; TRBD1 aligns across 7 bases. The V gene's germline CDR1 is PRHDT and CDR2 FYEKMQ (reference sequence). The V gene end was trimmed by 5 bases and the J gene end by 4 bases; junction bases not matched to a gene: 7. This CDR3 comprises 15 residues. This CDR3 reads CASSRGQSLNEKLFF. The CDR3 coding sequence is TGTGCCAGCAGCCGGGGACAGAGTCTTAATGAAAAACTGTTTTTT.